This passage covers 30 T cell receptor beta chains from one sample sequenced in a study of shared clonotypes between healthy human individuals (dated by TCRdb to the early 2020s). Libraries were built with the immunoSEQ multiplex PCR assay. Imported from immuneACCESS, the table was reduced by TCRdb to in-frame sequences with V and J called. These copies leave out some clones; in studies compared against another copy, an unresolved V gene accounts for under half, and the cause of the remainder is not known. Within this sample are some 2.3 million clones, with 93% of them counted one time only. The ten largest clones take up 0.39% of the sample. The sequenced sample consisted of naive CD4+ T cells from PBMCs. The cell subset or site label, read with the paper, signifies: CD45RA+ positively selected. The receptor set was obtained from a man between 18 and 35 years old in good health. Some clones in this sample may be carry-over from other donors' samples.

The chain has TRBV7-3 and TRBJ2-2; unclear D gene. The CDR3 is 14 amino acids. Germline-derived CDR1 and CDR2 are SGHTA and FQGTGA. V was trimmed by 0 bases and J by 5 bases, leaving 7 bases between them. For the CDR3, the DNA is TGTGCCAGCAGCTTAACCGGAAAAACCGGGGAGCTGTTTTTT. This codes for CASSLTGKTGELFF.

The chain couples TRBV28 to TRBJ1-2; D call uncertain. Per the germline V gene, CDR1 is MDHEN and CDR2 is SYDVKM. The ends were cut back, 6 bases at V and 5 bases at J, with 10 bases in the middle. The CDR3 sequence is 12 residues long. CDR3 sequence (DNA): TGTGCCAGCAGCTCGGCGGGGTATGGCTACACCTTC. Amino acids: CASSSAGYGYTF.

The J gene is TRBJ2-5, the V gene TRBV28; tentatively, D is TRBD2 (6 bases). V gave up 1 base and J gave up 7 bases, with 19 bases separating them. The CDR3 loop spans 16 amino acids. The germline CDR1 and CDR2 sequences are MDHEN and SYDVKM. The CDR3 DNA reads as TGTGCCAGCAGTTTATCCGGTCGCGGGGAACGGGTGACCCAGTACTTC. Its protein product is CASSLSGRGERVTQYF.

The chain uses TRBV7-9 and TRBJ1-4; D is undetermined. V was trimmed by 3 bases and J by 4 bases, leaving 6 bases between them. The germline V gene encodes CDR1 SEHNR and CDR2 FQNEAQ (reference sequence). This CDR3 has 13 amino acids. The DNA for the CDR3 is TGTGCCAGCAGCTTGGCAAATAATGAAAAACTGTTTTTT. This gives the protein CASSLANNEKLFF.

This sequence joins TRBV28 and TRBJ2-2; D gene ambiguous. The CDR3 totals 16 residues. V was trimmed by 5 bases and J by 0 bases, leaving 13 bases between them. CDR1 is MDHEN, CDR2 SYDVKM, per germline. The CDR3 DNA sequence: TGTGCCAGCAGTCCCCACGGGCTAACGAACACCGGGGAGCTGTTTTTT. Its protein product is CASSPHGLTNTGELFF.

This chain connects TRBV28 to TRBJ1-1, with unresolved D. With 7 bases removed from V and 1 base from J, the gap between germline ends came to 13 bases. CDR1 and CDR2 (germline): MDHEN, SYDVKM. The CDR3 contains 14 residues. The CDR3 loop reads CASKTIRPNTEAFF. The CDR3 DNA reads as TGTGCCAGCAAGACTATCCGGCCGAACACTGAAGCTTTCTTT.

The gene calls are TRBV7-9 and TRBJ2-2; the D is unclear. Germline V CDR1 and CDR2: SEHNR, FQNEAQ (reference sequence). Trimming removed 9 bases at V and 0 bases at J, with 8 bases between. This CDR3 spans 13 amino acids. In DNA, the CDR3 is TGTGCCAGACCCAGGACGAACACCGGGGAGCTGTTTTTT. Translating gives CARPRTNTGELFF.

The CDR3 spells CASSHRGDRAYEQYF. The DNA for the CDR3 is TGTGCCAGCAGTCACCGAGGGGACAGGGCCTACGAGCAGTACTTC. The chain combines TRBV27 with TRBJ2-5; 9 nucleotides match TRBD1. The J call is doubtful: the DNA matches TRBJ2-7 better. CDR3 length equals 15 residues. The germline V gene has CDR1 MNHEY and CDR2 SMNVEV (reference sequence).

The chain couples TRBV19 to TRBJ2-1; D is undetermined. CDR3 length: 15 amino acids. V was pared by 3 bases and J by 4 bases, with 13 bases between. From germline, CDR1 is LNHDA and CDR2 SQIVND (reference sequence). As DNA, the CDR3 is TGTGCCAGTAGTATTGGCCCTCCCTTTTACAATGAGCAGTTCTTC. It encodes CASSIGPPFYNEQFF.

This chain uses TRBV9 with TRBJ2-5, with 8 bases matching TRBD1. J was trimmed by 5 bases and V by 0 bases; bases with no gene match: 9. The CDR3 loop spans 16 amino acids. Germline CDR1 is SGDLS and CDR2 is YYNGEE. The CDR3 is CASSVGYYRGDETQYF. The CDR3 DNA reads TGTGCCAGCAGCGTAGGGTACTACAGGGGGGACGAGACCCAGTACTTC.

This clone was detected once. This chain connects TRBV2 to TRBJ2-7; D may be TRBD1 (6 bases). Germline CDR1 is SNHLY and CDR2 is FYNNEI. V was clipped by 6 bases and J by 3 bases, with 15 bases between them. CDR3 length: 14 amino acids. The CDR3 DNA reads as TGTGCCAGCAGCCGTTGGAAGGGGGTCTACGAGCAGTACTTC. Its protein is CASSRWKGVYEQYF.

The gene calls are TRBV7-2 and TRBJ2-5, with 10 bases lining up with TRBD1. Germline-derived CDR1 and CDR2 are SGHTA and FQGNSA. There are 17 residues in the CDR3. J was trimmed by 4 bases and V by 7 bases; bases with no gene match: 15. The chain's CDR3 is CASNVLWDRGFGETQYF. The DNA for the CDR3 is TGTGCCAGCAACGTCCTCTGGGACAGGGGTTTTGGAGAGACCCAGTACTTC.

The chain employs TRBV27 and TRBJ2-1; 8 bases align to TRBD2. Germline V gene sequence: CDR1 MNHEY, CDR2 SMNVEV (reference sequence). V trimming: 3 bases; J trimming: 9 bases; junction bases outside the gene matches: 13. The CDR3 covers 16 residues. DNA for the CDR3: TGTGCCAGCAGTTTGAAAGCTTACGGGGGGGACTTTGAGCAGTTCTTC. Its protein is CASSLKAYGGDFEQFF.

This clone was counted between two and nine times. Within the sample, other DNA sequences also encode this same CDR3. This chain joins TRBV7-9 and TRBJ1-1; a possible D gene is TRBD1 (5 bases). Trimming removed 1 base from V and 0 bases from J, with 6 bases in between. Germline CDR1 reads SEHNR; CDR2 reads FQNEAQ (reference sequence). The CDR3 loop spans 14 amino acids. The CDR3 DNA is TGTGCCAGCAGCTTAGGACAGATGAACACTGAAGCTTTCTTT. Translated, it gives CASSLGQMNTEAFF.

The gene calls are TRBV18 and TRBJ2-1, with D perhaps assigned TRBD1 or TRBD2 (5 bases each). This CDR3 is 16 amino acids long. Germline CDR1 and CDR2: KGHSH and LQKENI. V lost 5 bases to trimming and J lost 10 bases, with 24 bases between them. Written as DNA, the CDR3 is TGTGCCAGCTCAAAAAGGGACCGCTTAGGGTATCCGGAGCAGTTCTTC. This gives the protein CASSKRDRLGYPEQFF.

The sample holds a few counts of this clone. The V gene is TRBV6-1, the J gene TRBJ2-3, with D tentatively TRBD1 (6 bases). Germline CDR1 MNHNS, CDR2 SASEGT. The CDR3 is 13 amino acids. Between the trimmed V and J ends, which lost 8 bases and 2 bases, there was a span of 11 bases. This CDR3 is CASAQGFTDTQYF. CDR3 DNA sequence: TGTGCCAGCGCCCAGGGGTTCACAGATACGCAGTATTTT.

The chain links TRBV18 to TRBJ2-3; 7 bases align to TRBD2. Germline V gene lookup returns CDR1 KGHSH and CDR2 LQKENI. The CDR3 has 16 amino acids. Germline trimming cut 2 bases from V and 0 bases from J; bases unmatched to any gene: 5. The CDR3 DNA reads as TGTGCCAGCTCACCAGTTGTCGGGGGGAGCACAGATACGCAGTATTTT. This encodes CASSPVVGGSTDTQYF.

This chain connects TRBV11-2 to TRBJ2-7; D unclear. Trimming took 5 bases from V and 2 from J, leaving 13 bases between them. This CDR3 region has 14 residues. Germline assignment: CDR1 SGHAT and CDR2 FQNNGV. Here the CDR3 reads CASSARRTTYEQYF. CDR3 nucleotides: TGTGCCAGCAGCGCCCGCCGAACCACCTACGAGCAGTACTTC. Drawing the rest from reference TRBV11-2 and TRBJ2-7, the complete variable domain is EAGVAQSPRYKIIEKRQSVAFWCNPISGHATLYWYQQILGQGPKLLIQFQNNGVVDDSQLPKDRFSAERLKGVDSTLKIQPAKLEDSAVYLCASSARRTTYEQYFGPGTRLTVT.

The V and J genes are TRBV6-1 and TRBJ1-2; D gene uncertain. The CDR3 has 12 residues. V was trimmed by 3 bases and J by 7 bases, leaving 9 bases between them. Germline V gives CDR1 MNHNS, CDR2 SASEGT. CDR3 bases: TGTGCCAGCAGTGAGCCAGCAACTGGCTACACCTTC. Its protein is CASSEPATGYTF.

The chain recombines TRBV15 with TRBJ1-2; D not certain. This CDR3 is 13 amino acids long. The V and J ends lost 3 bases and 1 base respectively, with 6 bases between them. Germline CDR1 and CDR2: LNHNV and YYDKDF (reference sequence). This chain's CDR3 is CATSRAFNYGYTF. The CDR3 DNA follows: TGTGCCACCAGCAGGGCGTTTAACTATGGCTACACCTTC.

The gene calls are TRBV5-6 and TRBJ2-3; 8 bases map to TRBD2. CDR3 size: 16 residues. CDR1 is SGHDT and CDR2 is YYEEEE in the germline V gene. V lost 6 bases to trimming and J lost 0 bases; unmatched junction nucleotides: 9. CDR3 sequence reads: CASTQRLATSTDTQYF. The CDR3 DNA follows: TGTGCCAGCACCCAACGACTAGCGACTAGCACAGATACGCAGTATTTT.

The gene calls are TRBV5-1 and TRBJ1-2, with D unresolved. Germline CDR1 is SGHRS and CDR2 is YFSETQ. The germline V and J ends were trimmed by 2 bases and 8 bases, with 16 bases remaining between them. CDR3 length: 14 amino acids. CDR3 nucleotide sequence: TGCGCCAGCAGCTTAGTACCGGGAGACCAAGGCTACACCTTC. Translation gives CASSLVPGDQGYTF.

This CDR3 reads CAWSASLGENYGYTF. The CDR3 DNA sequence: TGTGCCTGGAGTGCCTCGCTAGGGGAGAACTATGGCTACACCTTC. The rearrangement links TRBV30 to TRBJ1-2; the D gene is possibly TRBD1 (5 bases). CDR3 size: 15 residues. Per the germline V gene, CDR1 is GTSNPN and CDR2 is SVGIG (reference sequence). V was shortened by 1 base and J by 2 bases, with 14 bases between the two germline ends.

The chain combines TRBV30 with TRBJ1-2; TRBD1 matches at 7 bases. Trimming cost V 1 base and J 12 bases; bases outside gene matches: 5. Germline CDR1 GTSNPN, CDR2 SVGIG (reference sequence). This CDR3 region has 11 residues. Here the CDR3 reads CAWSGTGANTF. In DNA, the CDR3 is TGTGCCTGGAGTGGCACAGGGGCGAACACCTTC.

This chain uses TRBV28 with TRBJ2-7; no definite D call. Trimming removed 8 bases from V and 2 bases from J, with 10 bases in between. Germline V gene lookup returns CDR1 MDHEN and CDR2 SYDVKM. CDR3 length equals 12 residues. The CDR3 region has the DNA TGTGCCAGCTCGGGTCCAACCTACGAGCAGTACTTC. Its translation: CASSGPTYEQYF.

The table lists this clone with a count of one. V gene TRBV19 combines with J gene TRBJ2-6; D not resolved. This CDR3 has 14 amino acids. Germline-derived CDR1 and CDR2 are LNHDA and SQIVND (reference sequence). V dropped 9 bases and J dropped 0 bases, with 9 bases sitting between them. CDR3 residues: CASVLSSGANVLTF. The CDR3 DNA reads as TGTGCCAGCGTTTTAAGCTCTGGGGCCAACGTCCTGACTTTC.

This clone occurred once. The CDR3 here is CASSLGLAVTDTQYF. The CDR3 nucleotides are TGTGCCAGCAGCTTGGGGCTAGCGGTCACAGATACGCAGTATTTT. J is TRBJ2-3 and V is TRBV7-2; 7 bases match TRBD2. CDR1 and CDR2 from the germline V gene are SGHTA and FQGNSA. The CDR3 length is 15 residues. V lost 3 bases to trimming and J lost 2 bases; unmatched junction nucleotides: 5.

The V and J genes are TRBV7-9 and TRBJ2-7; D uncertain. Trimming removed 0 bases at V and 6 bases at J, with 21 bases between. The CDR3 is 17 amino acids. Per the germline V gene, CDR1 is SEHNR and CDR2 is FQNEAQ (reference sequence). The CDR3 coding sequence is TGTGCCAGCAGCTTAGCGTATTGGCCCGCACCGTCGGGCGAGCAGTACTTC. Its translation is CASSLAYWPAPSGEQYF.

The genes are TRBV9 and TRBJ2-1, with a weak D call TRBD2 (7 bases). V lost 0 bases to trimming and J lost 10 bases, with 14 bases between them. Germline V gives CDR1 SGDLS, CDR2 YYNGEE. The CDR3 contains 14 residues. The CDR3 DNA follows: TGTGCCAGCAGCGTAGGGGTAGGGGGGGACGAGCAGTTCTTC. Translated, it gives CASSVGVGGDEQFF.

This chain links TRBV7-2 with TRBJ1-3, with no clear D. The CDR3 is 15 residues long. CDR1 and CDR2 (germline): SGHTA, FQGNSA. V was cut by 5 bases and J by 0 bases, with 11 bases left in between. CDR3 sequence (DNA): TGTGCCAGCAGCCGGGGAAGTATCTCTGGAAACACCATATATTTT. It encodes CASSRGSISGNTIYF.